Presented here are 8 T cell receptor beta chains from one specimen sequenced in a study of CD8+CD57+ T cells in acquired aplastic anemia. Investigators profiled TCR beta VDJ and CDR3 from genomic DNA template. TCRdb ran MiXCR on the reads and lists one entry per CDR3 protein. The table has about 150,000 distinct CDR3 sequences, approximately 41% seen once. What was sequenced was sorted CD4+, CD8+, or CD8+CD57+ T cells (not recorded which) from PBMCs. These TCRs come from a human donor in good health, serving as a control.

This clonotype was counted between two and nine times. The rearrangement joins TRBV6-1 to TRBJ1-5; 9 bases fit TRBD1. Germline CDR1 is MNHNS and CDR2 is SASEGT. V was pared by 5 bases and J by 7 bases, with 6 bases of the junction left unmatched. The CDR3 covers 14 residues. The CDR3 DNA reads TGTGCCAGCAGTCCGGACAGGGGCTGGCAGCCCCAGCATTTT. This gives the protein CASSPDRGWQPQHF.

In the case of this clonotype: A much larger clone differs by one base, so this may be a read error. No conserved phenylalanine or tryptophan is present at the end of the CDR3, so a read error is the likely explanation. The CDR3 loop is CASSRGGTYEQYL. The CDR3 DNA follows: TGTGCCAGCAGTCGGGGCGGAACCTACGAGCAGTACCTC. This chain uses TRBV6-1 with TRBJ2-7; D possibly uses TRBD1 or TRBD2 (5 bases each). The germline CDR1 and CDR2 sequences are MNHNS and SASEGT. The CDR3 runs 13 residues. V was shortened by 5 bases and J by 2 bases, with 10 bases between the two germline ends.

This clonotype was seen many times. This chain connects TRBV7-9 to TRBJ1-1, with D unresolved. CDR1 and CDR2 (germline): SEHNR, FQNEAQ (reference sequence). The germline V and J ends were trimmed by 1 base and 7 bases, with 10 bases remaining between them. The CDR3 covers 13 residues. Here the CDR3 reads CASSLGEVGEAFF. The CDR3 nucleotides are TGTGCCAGCAGCTTAGGGGAGGTCGGTGAAGCTTTCTTT.

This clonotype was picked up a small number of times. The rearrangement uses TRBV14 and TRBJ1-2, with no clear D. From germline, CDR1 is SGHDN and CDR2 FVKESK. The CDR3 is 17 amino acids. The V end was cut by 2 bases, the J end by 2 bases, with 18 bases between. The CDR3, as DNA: TGTGCCAGCAGCCAAAATCTTGTCGCGCAGATCAACTATGGCTACACCTTC. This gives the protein CASSQNLVAQINYGYTF.

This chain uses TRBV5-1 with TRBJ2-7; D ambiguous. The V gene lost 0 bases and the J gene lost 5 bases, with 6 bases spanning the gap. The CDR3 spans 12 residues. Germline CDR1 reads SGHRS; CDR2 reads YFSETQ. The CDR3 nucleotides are TGCGCCAGCAGCTTGGCAACACACGAGCAGTACTTC. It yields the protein CASSLATHEQYF.

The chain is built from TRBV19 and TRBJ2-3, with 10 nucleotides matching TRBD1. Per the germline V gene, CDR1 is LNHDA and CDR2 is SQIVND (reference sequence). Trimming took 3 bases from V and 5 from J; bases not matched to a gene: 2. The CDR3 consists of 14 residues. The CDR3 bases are TGTGCCAGTAGTATGACAGGGGGCGGAGATACGCAGTATTTT. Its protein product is CASSMTGGGDTQYF.

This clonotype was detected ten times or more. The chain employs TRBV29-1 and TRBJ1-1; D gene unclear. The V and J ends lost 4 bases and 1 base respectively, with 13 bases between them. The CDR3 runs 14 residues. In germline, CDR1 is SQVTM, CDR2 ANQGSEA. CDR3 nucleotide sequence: TGCAGCGTTGGGCACAAAATGAGGAACACTGAAGCTTTCTTT. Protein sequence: CSVGHKMRNTEAFF.

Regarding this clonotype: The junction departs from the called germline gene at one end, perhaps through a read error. DNA for the CDR3: TGTGCCAGCTGGGTGGCGACAGTAGGAGAGACCCAGTACTTC. This translates into CASWVATVGETQYF. The chain carries TRBV5-1 and TRBJ2-5; tentative D call: TRBD1 (5 bases). The CDR3 has 14 residues. Germline CDR1 is SGHRS and CDR2 is YFSETQ.